The 9 T cell receptor beta chains presented below share a single source sample, sequenced in a study of T cells after yellow fever vaccination. TCRdb independently ran MiXCR on the 5' RACE reads; one entry per CDR3 protein. Of under 400,000 distinct CDR3 sequences in the sample, around 13% were seen once. The starting material was CD4+ T cells sorted from PBMCs, obtained 15 days after the yellow fever booster vaccination. These TCRs come from a man in his late teens or twenties who received the YFV17D yellow fever vaccine.

The chain uses TRBV4-2 and TRBJ1-2, with 7 positions matching TRBD1. Per the germline V gene, CDR1 is LGHNA and CDR2 is YNFKEQ. V shed 1 base, J shed 2 bases, and the junction held 7 bases outside the gene matches. CDR3 length: 16 residues. DNA for the CDR3: TGTGCCAGCAGCCAAGGGTCCGGACAGGTCAACTATGGCTACACCTTC. It encodes CASSQGSGQVNYGYTF.

The chain employs TRBV5-1 and TRBJ1-2; TRBD1 aligns across 7 bases. The CDR3 runs 14 residues. The germline V gene has CDR1 SGHRS and CDR2 YFSETQ. The J segment lost 3 bases and the V segment lost 0 bases, leaving 2 bases of the junction unmatched. The CDR3 nucleotides read TGCGCCAGCAGCTTGGTTACAGGGGACTATGGCTACACCTTC. It codes for CASSLVTGDYGYTF.

This clonotype was found a few times. The chain employs TRBV10-1 and TRBJ2-5, with 10 bases matching TRBD1. CDR1 is WNHNN and CDR2 is SYGVQD in the germline V gene (reference sequence). CDR3 length equals 15 residues. J gave up 4 bases and V 4 bases, and 6 bases lay outside the gene matches. The CDR3 spells CASSAGTGDLETQYF. The CDR3 DNA reads as TGCGCCAGCAGTGCTGGGACAGGGGATTTAGAGACCCAGTACTTC.

This rearrangement joins TRBV4-3 to TRBJ2-1; 7 nucleotides align to TRBD2. V gave up 4 bases and J gave up 0 bases; unmatched junction bases: 9. The CDR3 sequence is 17 residues long. Looked up from germline, CDR1 is LGHNA and CDR2 is YSLEER. CDR3 bases: TGCGCCAGCAGCCTCGGACTAGTCCGGAGCTCCTACAATGAGCAGTTCTTC. Translating it yields CASSLGLVRSSYNEQFF.

This clonotype was observed many times. The J gene is TRBJ2-1, the V gene TRBV25-1; possible D gene TRBD2, 6 bases. CDR3 length: 15 amino acids. CDR1 and CDR2 from the germline V gene are MGHDK and SYGVNS. V lost 5 bases and J 7 bases, leaving 18 bases between the germline ends. The CDR3 sequence is CASSSPGLGRNEQFF. The DNA of the CDR3 is TGTGCCAGCAGTTCACCGGGACTGGGACGGAATGAGCAGTTCTTC.

The gene calls are TRBV7-2 and TRBJ2-5, with 7 nucleotides matching TRBD2. Germline trimming cut 0 bases from V and 1 base from J; bases unmatched to any gene: 5. Germline CDR1 reads SGHTA; CDR2 reads FQGNSA. The CDR3 sequence is 16 residues long. The CDR3 is CASSLAASGFQETQYF. CDR3 nucleotides: TGTGCCAGCAGCTTAGCGGCTAGCGGCTTCCAAGAGACCCAGTACTTC. Based on the CDR3 plus reference TRBV7-2 and TRBJ2-5, the full variable domain is GAGVSQSPSNKVTEKGKDVELRCDPISGHTALYWYRQSLGQGLEFLIYFQGNSAPDKSGLPSDRFSAERTGGSVSTLTIQRTQQEDSAVYLCASSLAASGFQETQYFGPGTRLLVL.

The V gene is TRBV29-1, the J gene TRBJ2-3; TRBD2 matches at 8 bases. J lost 4 bases, V lost 4 bases, and 10 bases had no gene match. This CDR3 has 15 amino acids. Germline values: CDR1 SQVTM, CDR2 ANQGSEA. The CDR3 coding sequence is TGCAGCGTTGCGGGGGGACTAGTGGGTTCAGATACGCAGTATTTT. It encodes CSVAGGLVGSDTQYF.

This clonotype was observed a few times. The chain employs TRBV2 and TRBJ2-1; D unresolved. The V gene lost 3 bases and the J gene lost 8 bases, with 8 bases spanning the gap. The CDR3 length is 12 residues. Germline V CDR1 and CDR2: SNHLY, FYNNEI. The CDR3 spells CASSDQYYEQFF. The CDR3 DNA follows: TGTGCCAGCAGTGATCAGTATTATGAGCAGTTCTTC.

This clonotype was found a few times. The chain links TRBV12-3 or TRBV12-4 to TRBJ2-1; D is unclear. The CDR3 totals 12 residues. V was clipped by 2 bases and J by 5 bases, with 4 bases between them. The CDR3 DNA is TGTGCCAGCAGTTTAAGGAACAATGAGCAGTTCTTC. Protein sequence: CASSLRNNEQFF.